These 17 T cell receptor beta chains were all obtained from the same sample, sequenced in a study of cytomegalovirus exposure and HLA in healthy donors. The PCR ran on 60 Vbeta and 13 Jbeta primers. The method was immunoSEQ multiplex PCR; TCRdb's version includes in-frame clones alone and lacks a portion of them. The profile shows about 200,000 clones, about 86% of them singletons. Sequenced sample: PBMCs. The receptors originated from a woman in her 30s in good health and CMV-seronegative.

The chain uses TRBV19 and TRBJ1-2; TRBD1 matches 10 bases. This CDR3 has 14 amino acids. CDR1 is LNHDA, CDR2 SQIVND, per germline (reference sequence). The V and J ends lost 3 bases and 6 bases, in that order; junction bases with no gene match: 4. In nucleotides, the CDR3 is TGTGCCAGTAGTATGGTGGGGACAGGGGATGGCTACACCTTC. This encodes CASSMVGTGDGYTF.

The V call is TRBV25-1, the J call TRBJ2-2; unclear D gene. The CDR3 covers 15 residues. Per germline, CDR1 MGHDK and CDR2 SYGVNS. The V end was cut by 3 bases, the J end by 1 base, with 9 bases between. Here the CDR3 reads CASSEINRNTGELFF. CDR3 nucleotide sequence: TGTGCCAGCAGTGAGATTAACAGGAACACCGGGGAGCTGTTTTTT.

The sample holds a few counts of this clone. The chain joins TRBV11-2 to TRBJ2-3; maybe TRBD2 (5 bases). Trimming removed 4 bases at V and 6 bases at J, with 11 bases between. The CDR3 is made up of 13 amino acids. Germline assignment: CDR1 SGHAT and CDR2 FQNNGV. The CDR3 sequence is CASSYRPGDTQYF. The CDR3 DNA reads as TGTGCCAGCAGCTACCGCCCGGGGGATACGCAGTATTTT.

This chain links TRBV5-1 with TRBJ2-7; D perhaps matches TRBD2 (7 bases). The CDR3 loop spans 16 amino acids. Germline V CDR1 and CDR2: SGHRS, YFSETQ. V was trimmed by 0 bases and J by 3 bases, leaving 16 bases between them. The CDR3 loop reads CASSLAGGGSIYEQYF. The CDR3 DNA sequence: TGCGCCAGCAGCTTGGCCGGGGGCGGGAGTATCTACGAGCAGTACTTC.

The J gene is TRBJ2-3, the V gene TRBV7-8; 10 bases fit TRBD2. Losses at the gene ends were 5 bases for V and 0 bases for J; bases not matched to a gene: 17. The length of the CDR3 is 20 residues. CDR1 is SGHVS, CDR2 FQNEAQ, per germline. CDR3 DNA: TGTGCCAGCAGCCCCCGGACTAGCGGCCGGGAAAAGGGGAGCACAGATACGCAGTATTTT. Protein product: CASSPRTSGREKGSTDTQYF.

V gene TRBV9 combines with J gene TRBJ2-1, with 10 bases fitting TRBD2. CDR3 length: 16 amino acids. Per the germline V gene, CDR1 is SGDLS and CDR2 is YYNGEE. J lost 5 bases, V lost 0 bases, and 5 bases had no gene match. The DNA of the CDR3 is TGTGCCAGCAGCGTAGGCGGACTAGCGGCGAACAATGAGCAGTTCTTC. It specifies CASSVGGLAANNEQFF.

The table lists this clone with a count of one. The chain has TRBV6-5 and TRBJ2-7; TRBD2 agrees at 12 bases. Germline CDR1 and CDR2: MNHEY and SVGAGI. The length of the CDR3 is 14 residues. V lost 6 bases, J lost 3 bases, and 3 bases stayed unmatched. The DNA of the CDR3 is TGTGCCAGCAGCCCACTAGCGGGGGGCTACGAGCAGTACTTC. Residues: CASSPLAGGYEQYF.

The V call is TRBV27, the J call TRBJ1-5; 7 bases are shared with TRBD1. The CDR3 sequence is 15 residues long. V shed 10 bases, J shed 5 bases, and the junction held 14 bases outside the gene matches. The germline V gene has CDR1 MNHEY and CDR2 SMNVEV (reference sequence). CDR3 amino acids: CATSLHTGDHQPQHF. The DNA for the CDR3 is TGTGCCACCTCCTTACATACAGGGGACCATCAGCCCCAGCATTTT.

V and J are TRBV7-2 and TRBJ2-7; 9 bases fit TRBD2. V shed 5 bases and J 2 bases; nucleotides not matched to a gene: 7. This CDR3 contains 15 residues. Germline V gene lookup returns CDR1 SGHTA and CDR2 FQGNSA. CDR3 sequence reads: CASSRWIAGAYEQYF. CDR3 nucleotides: TGTGCCAGCAGCCGTTGGATAGCGGGAGCCTACGAGCAGTACTTC.

The V call is TRBV6-1, the J call TRBJ2-3; possibly TRBD2 for D (5 bases). Germline lookup yields CDR1 MNHNS and CDR2 SASEGT. The V end lost 10 bases, the J end lost 0 bases, and 14 bases lay between the germline ends. The CDR3 is 14 residues long. The CDR3 reads CAKTGSGSTDTQYF. DNA of the CDR3: TGTGCCAAGACGGGGTCGGGAAGCACAGATACGCAGTATTTT.

The rearrangement joins TRBV28 to TRBJ2-7; D might be TRBD1 (6 bases). Germline V gives CDR1 MDHEN, CDR2 SYDVKM. The CDR3 has 13 amino acids. V lost 6 bases to trimming and J lost 0 bases, with 9 bases between them. The CDR3 nucleotides read TGTGCCAGCAGGAGGGACAACTCCTACGAGCAGTACTTC. Translating gives CASRRDNSYEQYF. The full variable domain, rest sourced from reference TRBV28 and TRBJ2-7, is DVKVTQSSRYLVKRTGEKVFLECVQDMDHENMFWYRQDPGLGLRLIYFSYDVKMKEKGDIPEGYSVSREKKERFSLILESASTNQTSMYLCASRRDNSYEQYFGPGTRLTVT.

This chain links TRBV5-8 with TRBJ1-5, with D unclear. Germline V CDR1 and CDR2: SGHTS, YDEGEE. V gave up 2 bases and J gave up 10 bases, with 10 bases separating them. This CDR3 is built from 12 residues. CDR3 sequence (DNA): TGTGCCAGCAGCTTTCTTGAGGGCCCCCAGCATTTT. It codes for CASSFLEGPQHF.

The genes are TRBV28 and TRBJ2-1; 10 bases are shared with TRBD2. The J segment lost 2 bases and the V segment lost 5 bases, leaving 6 bases of the junction unmatched. Per germline, CDR1 MDHEN and CDR2 SYDVKM. The CDR3 is made up of 16 amino acids. The CDR3 sequence: CASSTHSGGAYNEQFF. The CDR3 nucleotides are TGTGCCAGCAGTACTCACAGCGGGGGGGCCTACAATGAGCAGTTCTTC.

The gene calls are TRBV6-1 and TRBJ2-1, with TRBD2 as a possible D gene (6 bases). CDR3 length equals 16 residues. Trimming shortened V by 4 bases and J by 8 bases, and 21 bases separated the two germline ends. CDR1 and CDR2 from the germline V gene are MNHNS and SASEGT. In nucleotides, the CDR3 is TGTGCCAGCAGTGCCCGGGAGTCCAGGTCGGAGGATGAGCAGTTCTTC. It specifies CASSARESRSEDEQFF.

This CDR3 reads CASLRDNAPAGYTF. In DNA form, the CDR3 reads TGTGCCAGTCTACGGGACAATGCTCCCGCCGGCTACACCTTC. V usage is TRBV2 and J usage is TRBJ1-2, with D possibly TRBD1 on 6 matching bases. The CDR3 extends over 14 amino acids. The ends were cut back, 9 bases at V and 8 bases at J, with 22 bases in the middle. From germline, CDR1 is SNHLY and CDR2 FYNNEI.

V usage is TRBV15 and J usage is TRBJ1-1; no firm D call. Germline CDR1 LNHNV, CDR2 YYDKDF (reference sequence). Trimming pared 2 bases from V and 1 base from J, leaving 8 bases between. This CDR3 has 14 residues. The CDR3 loop reads CATSRRLANTEAFF. The CDR3 nucleotides are TGTGCCACCAGCAGACGACTCGCGAACACTGAAGCTTTCTTT.

The V gene is TRBV2, the J gene TRBJ1-3, with a possible D match to TRBD1 (5 bases). This CDR3 contains 14 residues. The germline V gene has CDR1 SNHLY and CDR2 FYNNEI. Trimming pared 6 bases from V and 6 bases from J, leaving 15 bases between. The CDR3 DNA sequence: TGTGCCAGCAGCCCATCGGGGGTAGAAAACACCATATATTTT. Protein: CASSPSGVENTIYF. The full variable domain, its missing parts supplied by reference TRBV2 and TRBJ1-3, is EPEVTQTPSHQVTQMGQEVILRCVPISNHLYFYWYRQILGQKVEFLVSFYNNEISEKSEIFDDQFSVERPDGSNFTLKIRSTKLEDSAMYFCASSPSGVENTIYFGEGSWLTVV.